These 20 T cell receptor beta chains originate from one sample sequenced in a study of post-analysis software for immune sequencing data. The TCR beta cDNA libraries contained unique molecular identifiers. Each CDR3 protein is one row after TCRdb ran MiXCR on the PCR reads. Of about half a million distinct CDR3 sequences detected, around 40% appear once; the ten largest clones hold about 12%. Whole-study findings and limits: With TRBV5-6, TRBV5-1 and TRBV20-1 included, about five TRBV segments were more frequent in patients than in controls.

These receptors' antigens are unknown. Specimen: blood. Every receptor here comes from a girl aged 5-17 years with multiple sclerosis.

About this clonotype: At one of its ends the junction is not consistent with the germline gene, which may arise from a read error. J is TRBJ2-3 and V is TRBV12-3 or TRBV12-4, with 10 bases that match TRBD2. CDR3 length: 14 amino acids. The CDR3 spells CASSHSGRTGTQYF. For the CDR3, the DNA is TGTGCCAGCAGTCATAGCGGGAGGACAGGTACGCAGTATTTT.

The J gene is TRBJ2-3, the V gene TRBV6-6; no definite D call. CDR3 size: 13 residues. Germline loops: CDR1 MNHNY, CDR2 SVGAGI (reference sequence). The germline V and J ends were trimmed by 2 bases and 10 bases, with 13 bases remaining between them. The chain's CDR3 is CASSYVNMDSQYF. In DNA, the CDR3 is TGTGCCAGCAGTTACGTGAACATGGATTCGCAGTATTTT.

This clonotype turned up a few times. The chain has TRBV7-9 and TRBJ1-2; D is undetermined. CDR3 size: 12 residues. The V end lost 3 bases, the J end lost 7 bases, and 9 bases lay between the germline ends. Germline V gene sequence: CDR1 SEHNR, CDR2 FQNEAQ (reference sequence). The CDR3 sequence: CASSLDLAGYTF. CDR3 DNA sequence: TGTGCCAGCAGCTTGGACCTGGCTGGCTACACCTTC.

CDR3 residues: CASSEAHPGGNQPQHF. CDR3 DNA: TGTGCCAGCAGTGAAGCGCATCCAGGGGGCAATCAGCCCCAGCATTTT. The J gene is TRBJ1-5, the V gene TRBV2; a possible D gene is TRBD1 (6 bases). Germline values: CDR1 SNHLY, CDR2 FYNNEI. The V and J ends lost 0 bases and 2 bases respectively, with 11 bases between them. CDR3 size: 16 residues. The full variable domain, rest sourced from reference TRBV2 and TRBJ1-5, is EPEVTQTPSHQVTQMGQEVILRCVPISNHLYFYWYRQILGQKVEFLVSFYNNEISEKSEIFDDQFSVERPDGSNFTLKIRSTKLEDSAMYFCASSEAHPGGNQPQHFGDGTRLSIL.

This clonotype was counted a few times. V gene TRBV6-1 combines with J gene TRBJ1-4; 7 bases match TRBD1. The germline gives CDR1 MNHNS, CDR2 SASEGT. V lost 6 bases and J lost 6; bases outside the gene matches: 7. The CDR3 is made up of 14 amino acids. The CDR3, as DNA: TGTGCCAGCAGAGATCCGGGACAGCATGAAAAACTGTTTTTT. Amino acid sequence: CASRDPGQHEKLFF.

CDR3 DNA: TGCGCCAGCAGCTTTAGGCTGAGCGGGAGTTACAATGAGCAGTTCTTC. It is translated as CASSFRLSGSYNEQFF. The chain is built from TRBV5-1 and TRBJ2-1; TRBD2 aligns across 8 bases. Germline assignment: CDR1 SGHRS and CDR2 YFSETQ. The CDR3 extends over 16 amino acids. V trimming: 2 bases; J trimming: 4 bases; junction bases outside the gene matches: 8.

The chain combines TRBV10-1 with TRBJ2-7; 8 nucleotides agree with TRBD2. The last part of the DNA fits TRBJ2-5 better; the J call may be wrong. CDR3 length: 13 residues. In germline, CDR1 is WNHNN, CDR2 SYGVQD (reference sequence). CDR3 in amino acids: CASSPGGLETQYF. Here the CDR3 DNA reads TGCGCCAGCAGCCCGGGGGGGCTAGAGACCCAGTACTTC.

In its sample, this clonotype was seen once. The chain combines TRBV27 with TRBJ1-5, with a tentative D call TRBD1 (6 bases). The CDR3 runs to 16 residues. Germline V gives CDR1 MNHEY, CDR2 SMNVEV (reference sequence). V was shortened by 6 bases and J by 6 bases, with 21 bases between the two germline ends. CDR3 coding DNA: TGTGCCAGCAGGTCCTTAGGACCAGGAGGGGGTCAGCCCCAGCATTTT. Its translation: CASRSLGPGGGQPQHF.

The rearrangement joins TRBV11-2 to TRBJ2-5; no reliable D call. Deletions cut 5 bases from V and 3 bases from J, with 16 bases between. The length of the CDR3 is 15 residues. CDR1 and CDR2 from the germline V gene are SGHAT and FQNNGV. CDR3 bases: TGTGCCAGCAGCCCACGGGTCATTCTTAAAGAGACCCAGTACTTC. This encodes CASSPRVILKETQYF.

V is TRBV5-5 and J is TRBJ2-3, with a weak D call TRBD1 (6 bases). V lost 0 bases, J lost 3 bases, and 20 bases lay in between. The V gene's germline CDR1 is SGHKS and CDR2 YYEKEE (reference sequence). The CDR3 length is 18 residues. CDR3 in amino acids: CASSLAPGGSMMTDTQYF. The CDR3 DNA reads TGTGCCAGCAGCTTGGCTCCTGGGGGCAGTATGATGACAGATACGCAGTATTTT.

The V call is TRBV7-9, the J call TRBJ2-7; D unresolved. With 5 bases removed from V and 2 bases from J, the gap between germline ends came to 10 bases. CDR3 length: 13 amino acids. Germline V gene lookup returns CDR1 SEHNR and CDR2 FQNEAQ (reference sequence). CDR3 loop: CASSPLSAYEQYF. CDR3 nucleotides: TGTGCCAGCAGCCCCCTCTCGGCCTACGAGCAGTACTTC.

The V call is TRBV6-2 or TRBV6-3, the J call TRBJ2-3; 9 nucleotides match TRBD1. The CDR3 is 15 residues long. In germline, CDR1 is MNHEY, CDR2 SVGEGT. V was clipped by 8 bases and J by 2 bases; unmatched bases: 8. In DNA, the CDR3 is TGTGCCAGCTCGAATGGACAGGGGAACACAGATACGCAGTATTTT. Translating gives CASSNGQGNTDTQYF.

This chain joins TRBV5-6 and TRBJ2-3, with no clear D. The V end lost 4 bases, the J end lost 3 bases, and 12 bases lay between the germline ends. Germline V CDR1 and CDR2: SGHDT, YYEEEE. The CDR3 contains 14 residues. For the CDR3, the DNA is TGTGCCAGCAGCGCGACTTTTGAGACAGATACGCAGTATTTT. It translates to CASSATFETDTQYF.

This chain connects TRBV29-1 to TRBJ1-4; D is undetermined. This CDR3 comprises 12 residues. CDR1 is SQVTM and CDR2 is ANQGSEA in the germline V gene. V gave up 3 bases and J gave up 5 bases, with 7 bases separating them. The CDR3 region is CSVETANEKLFF. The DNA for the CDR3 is TGCAGCGTTGAGACGGCGAATGAAAAACTGTTTTTT. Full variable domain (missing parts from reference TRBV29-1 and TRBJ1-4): SAVISQKPSRDICQRGTSLTIQCQVDSQVTMMFWYRQQPGQSLTLIATANQGSEATYESGFVIDKFPISRPNLTFSTLTVSNMSPEDSSIYLCSVETANEKLFFGSGTQLSVL.

This CDR3 is CASSYSGIEAFF. The CDR3 DNA is TGTGCCAGCAGTTACTCAGGGATTGAAGCTTTCTTT. This chain links TRBV6-6 with TRBJ1-1, with D unclear. CDR1 MNHNY and CDR2 SVGAGI come from the germline V gene (reference sequence). The CDR3 contains 12 residues. With 0 bases removed from V and 7 bases from J, the gap between germline ends came to 6 bases.

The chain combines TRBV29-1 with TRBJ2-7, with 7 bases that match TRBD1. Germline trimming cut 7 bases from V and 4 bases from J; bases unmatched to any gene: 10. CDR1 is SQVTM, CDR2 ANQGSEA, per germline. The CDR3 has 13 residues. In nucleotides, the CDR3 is TGCAGCGCACCCCAGGGGGACAAATACGAGCAGTACTTC. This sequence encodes CSAPQGDKYEQYF.

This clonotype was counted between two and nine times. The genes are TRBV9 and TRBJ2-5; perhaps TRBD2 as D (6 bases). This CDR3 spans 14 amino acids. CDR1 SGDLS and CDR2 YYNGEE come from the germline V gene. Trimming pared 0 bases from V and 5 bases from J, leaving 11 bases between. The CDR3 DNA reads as TGTGCCAGCAGCGTAGGCGGGGTGGGGGAGACCCAGTACTTC. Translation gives CASSVGGVGETQYF. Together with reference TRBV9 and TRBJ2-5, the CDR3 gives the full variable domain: DSGVTQTPKHLITATGQRVTLRCSPRSGDLSVYWYQQSLDQGLQFLIQYYNGEERAKGNILERFSAQQFPDLHSELNLSSLELGDSALYFCASSVGGVGETQYFGPGTRLLVL.

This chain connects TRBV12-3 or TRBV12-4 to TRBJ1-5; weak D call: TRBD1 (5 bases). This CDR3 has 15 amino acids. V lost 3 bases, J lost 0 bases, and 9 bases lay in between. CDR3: CASSFDQGSNQPQHF. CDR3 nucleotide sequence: TGTGCCAGCAGTTTTGACCAGGGTAGCAATCAGCCCCAGCATTTT.

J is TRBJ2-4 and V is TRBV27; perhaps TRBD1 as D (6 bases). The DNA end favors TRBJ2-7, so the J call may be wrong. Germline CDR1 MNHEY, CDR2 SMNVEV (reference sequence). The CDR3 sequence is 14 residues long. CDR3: CASSLRDKNYEQYF. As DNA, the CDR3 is TGTGCCAGCAGTTTAAGGGACAAGAACTACGAGCAGTACTTC.

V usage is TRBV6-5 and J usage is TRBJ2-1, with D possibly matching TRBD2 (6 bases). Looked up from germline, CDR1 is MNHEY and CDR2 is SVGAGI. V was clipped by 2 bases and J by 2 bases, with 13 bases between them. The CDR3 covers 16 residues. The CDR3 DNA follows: TGTGCCAGCAGTTACCAGACTAGAAGACCCTACAATGAGCAGTTCTTC. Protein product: CASSYQTRRPYNEQFF.